In this sample, the clone carrying this T cell receptor (beta chain) turned up a few times. Its antigen remains unidentified. The data were taken from a study of T cells after yellow fever vaccination. Whole-study results and caveats: Post-booster repertoires contained most primary-vaccination clones again (roughly 95% CD4, around 89% CD8).

Between the trimmed V and J ends, which lost 6 bases and 2 bases, there was a span of 16 bases. Germline V gene sequence: CDR1 ENHRY, CDR2 SYGVKD. This CDR3 region has 15 residues. 5'RACE template switching produced TCR cDNA carrying a universal primer site and UMIs. TCRdb itself ran the 5' RACE reads through MiXCR, one entry per CDR3 protein. The sample lists a few hundred thousand distinct CDR3 sequences, 3.5% to 4.5% seen once, with approximately 25% in the top ten. This clonotype originated in a man aged 18 to 30 who received the YFV17D yellow fever vaccine. The chain couples TRBV10-3 to TRBJ1-2; D possibly corresponds to TRBD1 (5 bases). The material sequenced was PBMCs, taken 5 days after the yellow fever booster vaccination. The CDR3 loop is CAISEARVENYGYTF. The CDR3 nucleotides are TGTGCCATCAGCGAGGCCAGGGTCGAAAACTATGGCTACACCTTC.